This T cell receptor (beta chain) appears in the sequencing data of a study of T cells in narcolepsy. General study findings and limits: Comparing one patient's CSF and blood CD4+ clonotypes highlighted HCRT- and TRIB2-specific autoreactive clonotypes. Reportedly, autoreactive clonotypes were serially detected in patients' blood but not controls'.

Data came from immunoSEQ multiplex PCR; TCRdb stores just in-frame clones and leaves some out. The data show 17,000 or so clones, 55% to 80% seen once. Notes on this clone: What it recognizes is unknown.

With V trimmed by 2 bases and J by 7 bases, 9 bases remained unmatched. From germline, CDR1 is MNHNY and CDR2 SVGAGI (reference sequence). The CDR3 spans 15 residues. This TCR came from a human donor with narcolepsy. Sample: CD45RA- memory CD8+ T cells from PBMCs. The chain has TRBV6-6 and TRBJ1-2; 8 bases match TRBD1. The CDR3 coding sequence is TGTGCCAGCAGTTACGTCCAGGGGGCTCATTTTGGCTACACCTTC. It codes for CASSYVQGAHFGYTF.